The subject of this entry is one T cell receptor (beta chain). This clone has only one observation. This receptor's antigen is unknown. Per-base qualities were not stored, and no clone one base away is much larger. The cohort was made up of approximately 700 healthy bone marrow donors. All cohort members were sampled while nominally healthy, although unrecorded immune exposures were likely present. The donor was CMV seropositive and was included in the group of 300 or so seropositive cohort members. Every donor gave a peripheral blood sample, and the peripheral blood mononuclear cells from that sample were used for TCR beta sequencing. Genomic DNA was extracted from the blood cell samples with the Qiagen DNeasy Blood Extraction Kit. The CDR3 runs 17 amino acids, cysteine and phenylalanine included. The retained sequence is limited to the CDR3, 51 bases, with the frame set at the first base. V is cut back by 5 bases and J by 3 bases, with 9 bases in the junction unmatched. According to the germline V gene, CDR1 reads SGHAT and CDR2 reads FQNNGV.

Receptor libraries were prepared by the immunoSEQ multiplex PCR assay. A mixture of 60 forward primers for TCR Vbeta segments and 13 reverse primers for TCR Jbeta segments was used in the multiplex PCR. The CDR3 region of rearranged TCR beta genes was amplified from genomic DNA with a multiplex PCR assay. Amplified TCR beta libraries were sequenced as 87-base-pair reads on the Illumina HiSeq System. The study's processing was this. Across the 670 or so repertoires, a later analysis counted 80 million or so unique TCR beta chains, 9.5 million to 13 million of which were shared by at least two donors. To remove PCR and sequencing errors, raw reads were error-corrected and collapsed into unique sequences using a nearest-neighbor algorithm that merged closely related sequences. V, D and J gene segments were assigned by aligning CDR3 sequences to IMGT reference sequences. For a sequence to be retained, at least a six-nucleotide match to both a V gene segment and a J gene segment was required. Rearrangements were called productive when the CDR3 lacked stop codons and stayed in frame with V and J; all others were non-productive. Following IMGT convention, CDR3 was defined as the stretch from the second conserved V-encoded cysteine up to the conserved J-encoded phenylalanine. The earlier analysis of 500 to 600 of the donors excluded sequences that lacked an unambiguous match to a single V gene segment. An earlier analysis of several hundred of the donors called V segments functional above 56.7% productive rearrangements and segregating when the between-donor standard deviation exceeded 5%. A statistical classification framework was built for diagnosing cytomegalovirus status from the catalog of TCR beta chain sequences. V and J gene assignment, in a later analysis, came from comparing TCR nucleotide sequences with IMGT/GENE-DB human TR gene sequences. Using the TCRdist pipeline, a later analysis assigned CDR3 sequences along with most-parsimonious VDJ recombination scenarios. A later analysis defined each TCR beta chain by its CDR3 amino acid sequence plus V-gene family, and excluded reads lacking a unique V-gene family. To address suspected cross-contamination and a sequencing artifact, a later analysis removed roughly 580 highly shared, low-generation-probability nucleotide sequences. In a later analysis, a clonal expansion index for each public chain was calculated from normalized within-repertoire ranks of inferred template counts. A later analysis computed generation probabilities with a VDJ recombination model fitted to out-of-frame rearrangements, and checked the results against IGoR. In a later analysis, TCR-TCR, TCR-HLA and TCR-CMV co-occurrence was scored with hypergeometric tests, and a repertoire-size bias correction was applied to TCR pairs. To estimate false discovery rates, a later analysis permuted the HLA or CMV assignments 20 times. In a later analysis, co-occurring TCRs were grouped with DBSCAN, and TCRdist sequence similarity was added when clustering was performed within HLA-allele-positive subsets. Repertoires with fewer than 30,000 or more than 120,000 public chains, plus five repertoires with anomalous nucleotide sharing, were excluded from co-occurrence clustering. Sourced from immuneACCESS, this table was stored by TCRdb with only in-frame sequences that have V and J called. A share of the clones is absent; for the studies checked, an unresolved V gene accounts for under half, and the remainder has no known explanation. The DNA was the basis for D and trimming; V, J and clone size are from that table. Recorded for this sample are about 160,000 clones; roughly 77% of them occurred a single time. The top ten constitute under 2.5% of the sample.

This entry comes from a study of cytomegalovirus exposure and HLA in healthy donors (TCRdb year 2017). General notes on the study: An earlier analysis of under 600 of the donors reported approximately 290 Gb of sequence data and around 120 million unique TCR beta sequences from 150 million to 200 million T cells. The study profiled the T cell repertoires of 500 to 800 subjects by immunosequencing and related them to cytomegalovirus serostatus. To predict cytomegalovirus infection status, the study brought together high-throughput TCR immunosequencing, statistical association of individual TCRs with disease status, and machine learning. HLA typing covered class I and class II loci at four-digit resolution. A later analysis re-examined previously published TCR beta repertoires from several hundred donors and added high-resolution HLA genotyping to investigate patterns of TCR occurrence. Besides the first cohort of approximately 710 subjects, a separate validation cohort made up of 120 or so different subjects was used. Of the roughly 390 genotyped donors, 75% to 85% were placed in the genetic ancestry cluster associated with self-reported Caucasian donors. In a later genetic analysis, genome-wide SNP genotypes for about 55% of the roughly 700 donors were used, and that subset was treated as a discovery cohort. Among roughly 400 genotyped donors of the cohort, an average of approximately 250,000 unique TCR beta nucleotide sequences were sequenced per donor, 15% to 20% of them non-productive. In an earlier analysis of a few hundred of the donors, high-throughput TCR beta sequencing was used to judge whether each TCR beta V gene segment behaved as functional or pseudogenic. The study aimed to test whether signatures of past pathogen exposure could be identified by cataloging public T cell receptors. All discovery cohort repertoires had been generated using a single sequencing platform. Typing coverage differed by locus: A, B, C, DRB1 and DQB1 were typed in roughly 620-630 donors, DQA1 in approximately 520, DPA1 in around 580, and DPB1 in roughly 470. Rather than using new phenotypic data, the later analysis identified candidate immune exposures from TCR beta sequences and from how often those sequences occurred across donors. Roughly 300 gigabases of sequencing data and approximately 85 million unique TCR sequences were included in an early release covering around 600 HLA-typed donors. Donor age, sex, ethnicity and CMV serostatus were compiled alongside the repertoire data. Roughly 5 DR-DQ haplotypes were treated as single units for association and clustering because of strong linkage in the cohort.

The paper as a whole reports these results and caveats: A further reported finding was that TCR beta sequences accurately predicted the HLA-A and HLA-B alleles for most subjects in the first cohort. An earlier analysis of approximately 590 of the donors showed that most TCR beta V segments appeared in productive rearrangements either about 87% or about 30% of the time, which broadly matched IMGT annotations. A later analysis found that most CMV-associated TCR beta chains appeared HLA-restricted, with HLA associations seemingly driven largely by CMV exposure. For the cohort, immune exposure information was limited to CMV serostatus. A group of highly shared sequence variants was considered likely to be a technical artifact of the sequencing pipeline. A later genetic analysis associated a missense DCLRE1C variant with V-gene and J-gene trimming of TCR beta chains, and an independent cohort replicated the association. In a later analysis, HLA-associated TCR beta chains showed more clonal expansion and lower generation probabilities than non-associated chains that were equally common. In a later analysis, the rate of TCR association differed among HLA loci, with DRB1 alleles having the most associated TCRs and HLA-C alleles having the fewest. A later genetic analysis reported fewer N-insertions in productive TCRs among donors in an Asian-associated ancestry cluster than the roughly 620-donor mean. Because counts were too low, 15 to 20 rarely observed V segments, including chromosome 9 orphons, were left out of the earlier analysis of approximately 500 of the donors. A later analysis associated 16,951 TCR beta sequences with specific HLA alleles at a false discovery rate of 0.05. The cohort was sequenced for TCR beta chains only, and without alpha or paired-chain data the features that could be detected were limited. According to a later analysis, parvovirus B19, influenza, CMV and Epstein-Barr virus appeared linked to several top co-occurrence clusters. The study gave a list of about 160 TCR beta chains associated with cytomegalovirus. Some IMGT-functional V segments, including TRBV6-2 and TRBV6-3, could not be told apart with the 87-base-pair reads, so those segments were excluded. Most TCR sequences were observed very rarely across donors, whereas some public TCRs were present in many individuals. In vitro tests confirmed that a few of the cytomegalovirus-associated TCR beta chains recognize cytomegalovirus antigens. According to the authors, the approach could potentially be generalized to other disease states and immunological phenotypes. Cytomegalovirus status was reported to be diagnosed by the classifier with high specificity and sensitivity in both the original and validation cohorts. Because some donors lacked HLA typing at each locus, the association tests relied only on the typed subset. Roughly uniform sequencing depth across donors was assumed in presence/absence analyses, although this assumption may not hold. Assigning TCR associations to individual alleles was difficult when HLA alleles, especially DR and DQ, strongly co-occurred. Linkage disequilibrium might explain the correlated functional status among segregating V segments, but an unknown experimental factor could not be excluded.

The chain was built from TRBV11-2 and TRBJ2-1, with TRBD2 identical over 11 junction bases. Sequenced: PBMCs. The clonotype was recovered from a man in his fifties or sixties in good health and CMV-seropositive. The CDR3 in this case is CASSLRLTSGVYNEQFF. The bases read TGTGCCAGCAGCCTTAGGTTGACTAGCGGGGTCTACAATGAGCAGTTCTTC.